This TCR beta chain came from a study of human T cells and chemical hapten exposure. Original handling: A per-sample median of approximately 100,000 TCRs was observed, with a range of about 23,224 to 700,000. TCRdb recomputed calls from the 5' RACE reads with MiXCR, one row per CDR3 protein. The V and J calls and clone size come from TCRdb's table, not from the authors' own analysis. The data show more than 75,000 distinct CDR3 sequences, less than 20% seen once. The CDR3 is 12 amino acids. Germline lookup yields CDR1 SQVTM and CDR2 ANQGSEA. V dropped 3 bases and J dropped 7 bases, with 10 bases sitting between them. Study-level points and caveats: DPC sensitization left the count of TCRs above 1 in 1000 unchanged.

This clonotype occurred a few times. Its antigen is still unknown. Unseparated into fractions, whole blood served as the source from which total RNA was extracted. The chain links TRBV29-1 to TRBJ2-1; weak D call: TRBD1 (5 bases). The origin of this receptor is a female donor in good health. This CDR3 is CSVDRGGNEQFF. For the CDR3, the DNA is TGCAGCGTTGATAGGGGTGGGAATGAGCAGTTCTTC.